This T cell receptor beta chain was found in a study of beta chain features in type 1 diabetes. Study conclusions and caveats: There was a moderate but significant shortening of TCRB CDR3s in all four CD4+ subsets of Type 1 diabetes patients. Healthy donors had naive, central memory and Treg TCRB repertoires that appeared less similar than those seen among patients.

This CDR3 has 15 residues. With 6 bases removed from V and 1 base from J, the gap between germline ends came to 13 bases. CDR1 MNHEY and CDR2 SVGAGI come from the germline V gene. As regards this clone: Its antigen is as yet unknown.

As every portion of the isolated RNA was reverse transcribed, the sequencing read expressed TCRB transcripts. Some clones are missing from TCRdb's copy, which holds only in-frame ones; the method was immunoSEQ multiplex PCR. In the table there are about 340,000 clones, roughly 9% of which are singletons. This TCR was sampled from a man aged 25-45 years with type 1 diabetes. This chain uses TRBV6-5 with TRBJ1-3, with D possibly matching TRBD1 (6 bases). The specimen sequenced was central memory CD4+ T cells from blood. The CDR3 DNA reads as TGTGCCAGCAGAATCTACACAGGGTCTGGAAACACCATATATTTT. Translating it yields CASRIYTGSGNTIYF.